The 9 T cell receptor beta chains in this list originate from one sample, sequenced in a study of cytomegalovirus exposure and HLA in healthy donors. The PCR was carried out with 60 Vbeta primers and 13 Jbeta primers. The assay was immunoSEQ multiplex PCR, and TCRdb's table has in-frame clones only and misses some. The sample includes about 130,000 clones. Sequencing was performed on PBMCs. All receptors come from a man aged 18 to 30 in good health and CMV-seronegative.

V is TRBV7-9 and J is TRBJ1-2; 7 bases are shared with TRBD1. The CDR3 loop spans 13 amino acids. CDR1 and CDR2 (germline): SEHNR, FQNEAQ (reference sequence). V dropped 6 bases and J dropped 2; count of bases not matched to a gene: 3. This chain's CDR3 is CASSMTGNYGYTF. In DNA form, the CDR3 reads TGTGCCAGCAGTATGACAGGGAACTATGGCTACACCTTC.

This chain connects TRBV5-4 to TRBJ2-2; possible D gene TRBD1, 5 bases. V lost 0 bases and J 6 bases, leaving 12 bases between the germline ends. In germline, CDR1 is SGHNT, CDR2 YYREEE (reference sequence). This CDR3 has 15 amino acids. The CDR3 is CASSLARVGAGELFF. In DNA, the CDR3 is TGTGCCAGCAGCTTGGCCAGGGTAGGGGCCGGGGAGCTGTTTTTT.

This CDR3 reads CASSELAASSYEQYF. In DNA, the CDR3 is TGTGCCAGCAGTGAACTAGCCGCGAGCTCCTACGAGCAGTACTTC. The chain carries TRBV2 and TRBJ2-7; weak D call: TRBD2 (5 bases). The V end was cut by 2 bases, the J end by 0 bases, with 11 bases between. CDR3 length: 15 residues. The germline CDR1 and CDR2 sequences are SNHLY and FYNNEI.

J is TRBJ1-5 and V is TRBV30; D call uncertain. The ends were cut back, 5 bases at V and 2 bases at J, with 16 bases in the middle. The CDR3 consists of 15 residues. Looked up from germline, CDR1 is GTSNPN and CDR2 is SVGIG (reference sequence). In nucleotides, the CDR3 is TGTGCCTGGTCCGCGGGATTTCAGGGCAATCAGCCCCAGCATTTT. Encoded protein: CAWSAGFQGNQPQHF.

The chain combines TRBV6-6 with TRBJ2-7, with unresolved D. Trimming removed 0 bases from V and 2 bases from J, with 11 bases in between. The CDR3 is 15 amino acids. Germline CDR1 and CDR2: MNHNY and SVGAGI (reference sequence). The CDR3 reads CASSYSSGGTYEQYF. The CDR3 nucleotides are TGTGCCAGCAGTTACTCATCGGGTGGCACCTACGAGCAGTACTTC.

This chain joins TRBV27 and TRBJ2-7; perhaps TRBD1 as D (6 bases). The germline CDR1 and CDR2 sequences are MNHEY and SMNVEV (reference sequence). The CDR3 sequence is 14 residues long. V lost 5 bases to trimming and J lost 5 bases, with 16 bases between them. DNA for the CDR3: TGTGCCAGCAGTCACTTCAGGGGATTGGACGAGCAGTACTTC. The encoded protein is CASSHFRGLDEQYF.

V and J are TRBV18 and TRBJ2-2; 12 bases align to TRBD2. CDR1 is KGHSH, CDR2 LQKENI, per germline. This CDR3 spans 17 amino acids. After removal of 6 bases from V and 4 bases from J, the junction contained 9 bases not matched to a gene. The CDR3 spells CASSPSSGGASTGELFF. DNA for the CDR3: TGTGCCAGCTCCCCGTCTAGCGGGGGGGCCTCCACCGGGGAGCTGTTTTTT.

The chain couples TRBV25-1 to TRBJ2-1; TRBD1 is a possible D gene (6 bases). The germline V and J ends were trimmed by 1 base and 6 bases, with 19 bases remaining between them. The germline V gene has CDR1 MGHDK and CDR2 SYGVNS. The CDR3 is 17 amino acids. CDR3 in DNA: TGTGCCAGCAGTGAATCTTGGTACAGGGAAGAGGGCAATGAGCAGTTCTTC. Its protein is CASSESWYREEGNEQFF.

J is TRBJ1-2 and V is TRBV5-6; 9 nucleotides align to TRBD1. J was trimmed by 7 bases and V by 1 base; bases with no gene match: 11. The germline V gene encodes CDR1 SGHDT and CDR2 YYEEEE. CDR3 length: 16 residues. The CDR3 bases are TGTGCCAGCAGCTTGACCCCGGGACAGGGCTCAGCTGGCTACACCTTC. The encoded protein is CASSLTPGQGSAGYTF. The variable domain in full, completed from reference TRBV5-6 and TRBJ1-2, reads DAGVTQSPTHLIKTRGQQVTLRCSPKSGHDTVSWYQQALGQGPQFIFQYYEEEERQRGNFPDRFSGHQFPNYSSELNVNALLLGDSALYLCASSLTPGQGSAGYTFGSGTRLTVV.